This TCR beta chain appears in the sequencing data of a study of spatial heterogeneity in lung cancer. Study findings and constraints: In blood, ubiquitous expanded tumor TCRs appeared more at resection than follow-up.

This clonotype appeared many times. What it binds is not known. V gave up 3 bases and J gave up 12 bases, with 15 bases separating them. CDR3 size: 13 residues. The V gene's germline CDR1 is DFQATT and CDR2 SNEGSKA (reference sequence). Time point here: sample taken at primary tumor resection. The donors, 60 to 80 patients with untreated early-stage non-small cell lung cancer, provided the samples. Each CDR3 protein is one row after TCRdb ran MiXCR on the 5' RACE reads. The sample shows nearly 80,000 distinct CDR3 sequences, about 8% of them seen only once. J is TRBJ1-6 and V is TRBV20-1; D is perhaps TRBD1 (5 bases). The sample here was PBMCs, taken at surgery. The receptor's source is a male donor with early-stage non-small cell lung cancer. The CDR3 nucleotides are TGCAGTGCTAGTCCCGGGACCATCGAACCCCTCCACTTT. This gives the protein CSASPGTIEPLHF.